This T cell receptor beta chain was captured in a study of STAT5B mutations in CD4+ large granular lymphocyte leukemia. Overall study results and limits: Patient CD4-sorted repertoires stayed more clonal than healthy ones after leukemic-clone removal. TRBV06-family usage was enriched in top patient clones (8/27) versus controls (2/35).

Authors' analysis steps: Productive clonotypes were detectable down to 2.59 x 10-5 frequency. Libraries were prepared by immunoSEQ multiplex PCR; TCRdb keeps only in-frame clonotypes and omits some of them. Clonal size and the V and J genes are those of that table, whereas D and trimming came from the DNA. The sample contains under 40,000 clones, approximately 76% of which appear only once. The CDR3 is 16 residues long. V gave up 1 base and J gave up 2 bases, with 12 bases separating them. In germline, CDR1 is LGHNA, CDR2 YNFKEQ. Of note for this clone: What it recognizes is unknown.

What was sequenced was CD4+ T cells from blood buffy coats. This sequence originates from a human donor in good health. The chain has TRBV4-2 and TRBJ2-1, with D unresolved. DNA of the CDR3: TGTGCCAGCAGCCAAGTGGGCCCACTGACCTACAATGAGCAGTTCTTC. It yields the protein CASSQVGPLTYNEQFF.